The present TCR beta chain was sequenced within a study of shared clonotypes between healthy human individuals. Note on this clone: Its specificity is not known.

Whole-study findings and limits: Only a few donors were included, so the genetic and exposure-history diversity represented was limited.

Each donor was a Caucasian adult residing in Nashville, Tennessee. The CDR3 length is 11 residues. The germline CDR1 and CDR2 sequences are LGHNT and FRNRAP. Trimming took off 2 bases at V and 8 bases at J, with 6 bases between the two ends. TCRdb's copy holds only in-frame clones and misses some; the assay was immunoSEQ multiplex PCR. The table shows millions of clones, with around 95% occurring only once. The receptor was isolated from a man between 18 and 29 years old in good health. Specimen: naive CD4+ T cells sorted from blood. Specified subset: CD45RA+ positively selected. The chain combines TRBV12-5 with TRBJ1-2; D call uncertain. Here the CDR3 reads CASGLLRGYTF. CDR3 in DNA: TGTGCTAGTGGTTTGTTACGGGGCTACACCTTC. Variable domain in full (rest from reference TRBV12-5 and TRBJ1-2): DARVTQTPRHKVTEMGQEVTMRCQPILGHNTVFWYRQTMMQGLELLAYFRNRAPLDDSGMPKDRFSAEMPDATLATLKIQPSEPRDSAVYFCASGLLRGYTFGSGTRLTVV.